This T cell receptor (beta chain) comes out of a study of T-cell memory formation after mild COVID-19 listed by TCRdb under 2021. The study in broad terms: Most TCR sequence clusters were specific to one of the two donors. Two young, previously healthy adult volunteers, one female and one male, were included in the cohort. Longitudinal TCRalpha and TCRbeta repertoire sequencing tracked T-cell clones expanding and contracting after mild COVID-19 in two donors.

Remarks on this clonotype: Its specific antigen is unknown. The input lacks base qualities; no much larger clone sits a single base away.

General conclusions and limits of the study: Only two mild cases were covered in the study, and larger cohorts including severe cases with pre-infection samples were considered necessary. Contracting CD4+ clones were found mainly in CM and EM memory subsets, while CD8+ clones were enriched in EMRA. SARS-CoV-2 specificity of the second-wave clones peaking on day 37 was not confirmed. The detection of some responding clones in pre-infection memory suggests that pre-existing cross-reactive memory T cells joined the SARS-CoV-2 response. Clones that contracted from day 15 to 85 showed balanced CD4/CD8 phenotypes, whereas a second wave of clones that expanded from day 15 to 37 leaned towards CD4+.

Sequencing took place on an Illumina NovaSeq 6000. TCRalpha and TCRbeta cDNA libraries were constructed by 5'RACE with constant-segment primers, with sample barcodes and unique molecular identifiers being introduced. RNA was extracted from every sample with Trizol reagent. Library amplification was performed in two PCR steps, and a second sample barcode and Illumina TruSeq adapters were introduced in the second step. Libraries were sequenced on an Illumina NovaSeq with 2 x 150 bp paired-end reads. The original methods were these. With migec v1.2.7, reads were demultiplexed and then collapsed into UMI-guided consensus sequences. Using mixcr v2.1.11, the UMI consensuses were aligned to TRA and TRB V and J templates and assembled into clonotypes. A clonotype was counted as expanded or contracted only when both edgeR and NoisET called the clonotype significant, with the noise models trained on biological replicates. For edgeR calls, the thresholds were a false discovery rate-adjusted p below 0.01 and a log2 fold-change of 1. PCA with hierarchical clustering of max-normalized trajectories of the 1000 most abundant clonotypes was used as exploratory dynamics analysis. The CD4 or CD8 phenotype of responding clones was assigned using the separately sequenced CD4+ and CD8+ repertoires. The raw public reads went through TCRdb reprocessing: fastp at Q25, MiXCR clone calling, in-frame beta chains kept. Each CDR3 protein gets just one entry, which takes the most common genes and DNA from the rows behind it. The V and J calls were not made by the authors but by TCRdb's processing. The sample includes roughly 340,000 distinct CDR3 sequences, with about 15% observed a single time. Clones ranked in the top ten supply around 24% of the sample.

V lost 7 bases and J lost 12 bases; the stretch between them is 25 bases long. Including cysteine and phenylalanine, the CDR3 has 15 amino acids. Just the 45-base CDR3 DNA is kept, in frame starting at base 1. PBMCs were isolated by Ficoll-Paque density gradient centrifugation. The TCR comes from a man aged 18 to 30 who had mild COVID-19 (a few samples of this study predate the infection). The sample titles of this study are shuffled in the database, so cell type and time point are left out; the donor was told from shared clones. The sequence links TRBV12-3 or TRBV12-4 to TRBJ2-1; the D element could tentatively be TRBD1 or TRBD2, as 6 bases agree for each. The sequencing input was PBMCs or a T cell subset sorted from them (not recorded which). The CDR3 loop reads CASTIGGIYSFGQFF. The bases are TGTGCCAGCACCATCGGGGGCATTTACAGTTTTGGGCAGTTCTTC.